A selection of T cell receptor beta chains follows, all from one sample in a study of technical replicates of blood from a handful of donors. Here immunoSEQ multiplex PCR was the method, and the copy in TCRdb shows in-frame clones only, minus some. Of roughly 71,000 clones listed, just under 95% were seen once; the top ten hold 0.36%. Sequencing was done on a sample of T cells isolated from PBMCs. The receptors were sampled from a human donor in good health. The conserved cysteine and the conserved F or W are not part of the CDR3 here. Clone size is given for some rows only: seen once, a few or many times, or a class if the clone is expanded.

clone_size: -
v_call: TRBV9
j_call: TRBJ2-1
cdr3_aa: ASSVQGVYNEQF

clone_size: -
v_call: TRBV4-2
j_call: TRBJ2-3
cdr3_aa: ASSQPGGGADTQY

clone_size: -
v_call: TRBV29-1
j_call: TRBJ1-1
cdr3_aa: SVETGGLGSEAF

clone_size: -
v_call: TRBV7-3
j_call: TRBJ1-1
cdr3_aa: ASSLLQGVNTEAF

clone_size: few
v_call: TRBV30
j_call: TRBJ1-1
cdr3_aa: AWGPGQGGFPEAF

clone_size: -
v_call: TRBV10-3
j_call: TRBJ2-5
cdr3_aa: AISSFGLVGETQY

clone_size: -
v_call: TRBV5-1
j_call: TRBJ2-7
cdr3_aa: ASSPAEALYEQY

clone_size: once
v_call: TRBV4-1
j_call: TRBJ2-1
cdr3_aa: ASSQDQAPYNEQF

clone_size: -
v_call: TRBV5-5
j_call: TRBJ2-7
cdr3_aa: ASSLNFGRGYEQY

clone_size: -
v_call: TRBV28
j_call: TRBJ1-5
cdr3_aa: ASSFLVTYRDQPQH

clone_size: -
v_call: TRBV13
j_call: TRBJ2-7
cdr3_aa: ASSPAGLAGADEQY

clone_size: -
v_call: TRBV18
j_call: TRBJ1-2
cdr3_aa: ASSPSRTGFNYGYT

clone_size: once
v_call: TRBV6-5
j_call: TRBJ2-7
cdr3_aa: ASSPHGDSFYEQY

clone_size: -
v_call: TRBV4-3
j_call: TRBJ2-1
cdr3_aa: ASSLFTSATEQF

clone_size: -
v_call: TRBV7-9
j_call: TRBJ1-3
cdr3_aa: ASSLQISGNTIY

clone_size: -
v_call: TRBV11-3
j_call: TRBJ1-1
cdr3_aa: ASSLVGRTEAF

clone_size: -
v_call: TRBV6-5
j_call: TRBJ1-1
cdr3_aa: ASRTPGTAEAF

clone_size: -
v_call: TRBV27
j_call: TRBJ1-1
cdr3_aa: ASSTVGASEAF